The next 26 T cell receptor beta chains were all read from a single sample in a study of T cells after somatic rescue of genetic block. Clones were sequenced by immunoSEQ multiplex PCR, and TCRdb holds only the in-frame ones, with some missing. The sample carries tens of thousands of clones, roughly 90% recorded once. Sequencing used peripheral blood mononuclear cells (PBMCs). The receptors shown here come from a man in his forties.

This chain links TRBV7-2 with TRBJ2-7, with D perhaps matching TRBD2 (5 bases). The CDR3 loop spans 13 amino acids. CDR1 and CDR2 from the germline V gene are SGHTA and FQGNSA. Trimming took off 0 bases at V and 4 bases at J, with 7 bases between the two ends. The CDR3: CASSLATGYEQYF. In DNA, the CDR3 is TGTGCCAGCAGCTTAGCGACGGGGTACGAGCAGTACTTC.

The chain combines TRBV12-5 with TRBJ2-3, with D possibly being TRBD1 or TRBD2 (7 bases each). The CDR3 runs 16 residues. The germline V gene encodes CDR1 LGHNT and CDR2 FRNRAP. The V and J ends lost 3 bases and 0 bases respectively, with 13 bases between them. CDR3 residues: CASGLPRGGSTDTQYF. CDR3 bases: TGTGCTAGTGGTTTACCCAGGGGGGGGAGCACAGATACGCAGTATTTT. The complete variable domain, with remaining parts taken from reference TRBV12-5 and TRBJ2-3, reads DARVTQTPRHKVTEMGQEVTMRCQPILGHNTVFWYRQTMMQGLELLAYFRNRAPLDDSGMPKDRFSAEMPDATLATLKIQPSEPRDSAVYFCASGLPRGGSTDTQYFGPGTRLTVL.

The J gene is TRBJ2-3, the V gene TRBV11-3, with D possibly being TRBD1 (7 bases). The CDR3 contains 17 residues. The germline CDR1 and CDR2 sequences are SGHNT and YENEEA. V was shortened by 4 bases and J by 1 base, with 18 bases between the two germline ends. The CDR3 protein is CASSSGPGGTGTDTQYF. The CDR3 region has the DNA TGTGCCAGCAGCTCAGGACCCGGAGGGACAGGCACAGATACGCAGTATTTT. Combining the CDR3 with reference TRBV11-3 and TRBJ2-3 gives the whole variable domain EAGVVQSPRYKIIEKKQPVAFWCNPISGHNTLYWYLQNLGQGPELLIRYENEEAVDDSQLPKDRFSAERLKGVDSTLKIQPAELGDSAVYLCASSSGPGGTGTDTQYFGPGTRLTVL.

The CDR3 DNA sequence: TGTGCCAGCAGCTCAAGGGCCGAAACCATGAACACTGAAGCTTTCTTT. This translates into CASSSRAETMNTEAFF. The chain joins TRBV5-4 to TRBJ1-1, with D hard to call. This CDR3 is built from 16 residues. Trimming stripped 3 bases from V and 0 bases from J, with 15 bases between. The V gene's germline CDR1 is SGHNT and CDR2 YYREEE (reference sequence).

This chain links TRBV9 with TRBJ2-5, with 8 bases that match TRBD2. This CDR3 region has 16 residues. Germline loops: CDR1 SGDLS, CDR2 YYNGEE. V dropped 3 bases and J dropped 0; count of bases not matched to a gene: 7. The CDR3 DNA sequence: TGTGCCAGCAGCGCCGGTAGACTAGCGAACCAAGAGACCCAGTACTTC. Translated: CASSAGRLANQETQYF.

This clone was counted a single time. The gene calls are TRBV18 and TRBJ2-3; 13 positions agree with TRBD2. V was pared by 1 base and J by 1 base, with 2 bases of the junction left unmatched. The CDR3 totals 17 residues. The germline CDR1 and CDR2 sequences are KGHSH and LQKENI. CDR3 residues: CASSPRTSGRGTDTQYF. Here the CDR3 DNA reads TGTGCCAGCTCACCACGGACTAGCGGGAGAGGCACAGATACGCAGTATTTT.

The J gene is TRBJ1-1, the V gene TRBV7-9; D unresolved. Trimming left V 8 bases short and J 11 bases short, with 18 bases between. Germline-derived CDR1 and CDR2 are SEHNR and FQNEAQ (reference sequence). The CDR3 has 12 amino acids. The CDR3 DNA reads TGTGCCAGCCTCAGCCTGAGTCTGAGTGCTTTCTTT. Residues: CASLSLSLSAFF.

This clone was counted between two and nine times. CDR3 nucleotides: TGTGCCAGCAAACATGGGGAAGCTTTCTTT. Translating gives CASKHGEAFF. The chain carries TRBV19 and TRBJ1-1; D is uncertain. Germline V gives CDR1 LNHDA, CDR2 SQIVND (reference sequence). V lost 9 bases, J lost 8 bases, and 10 bases lay in between. The CDR3 loop spans 10 amino acids.

This chain joins TRBV2 and TRBJ1-5; D not certain. The CDR3 runs to 14 residues. V was pared by 2 bases and J by 7 bases, with 12 bases between. Germline V gene sequence: CDR1 SNHLY, CDR2 FYNNEI. CDR3 region: CASSEMETRQPQHF. The CDR3 nucleotides read TGTGCCAGCAGTGAAATGGAGACAAGACAGCCCCAGCATTTT. The full variable domain, completed using reference TRBV2 and TRBJ1-5, is EPEVTQTPSHQVTQMGQEVILRCVPISNHLYFYWYRQILGQKVEFLVSFYNNEISEKSEIFDDQFSVERPDGSNFTLKIRSTKLEDSAMYFCASSEMETRQPQHFGDGTRLSIL.

J is TRBJ2-1 and V is TRBV5-4, with TRBD1 matching 9 bases. In germline, CDR1 is SGHNT, CDR2 YYREEE (reference sequence). The CDR3 extends over 15 amino acids. V dropped 3 bases and J dropped 3; count of bases not matched to a gene: 4. The CDR3 reads CASSSGTGNYNEQFF. Here the CDR3 DNA reads TGTGCCAGCAGCTCAGGGACAGGGAACTACAATGAGCAGTTCTTC.

This clone has just one count. This CDR3 reads CASSLGRGTWGYTF. CDR3 nucleotides: TGTGCCAGCAGCTTGGGCAGGGGGACTTGGGGCTACACCTTC. The V and J genes are TRBV5-4 and TRBJ1-2; TRBD1 agrees at 7 bases. V lost 0 bases, J lost 8 bases, and 7 bases stayed unmatched. Per germline, CDR1 SGHNT and CDR2 YYREEE (reference sequence). This CDR3 region has 14 residues.

V gene TRBV5-1 combines with J gene TRBJ2-1; the D is unclear. The germline V gene has CDR1 SGHRS and CDR2 YFSETQ. This CDR3 has 13 residues. V was trimmed by 2 bases and J by 1 base, leaving 4 bases between them. The CDR3: CASSFESYNEQFF. CDR3 nucleotide sequence: TGCGCCAGCAGCTTCGAGTCCTACAATGAGCAGTTCTTC.

The V and J genes are TRBV14 and TRBJ2-3; D may be TRBD1 or TRBD2 (5 bases each). Germline values: CDR1 SGHDN, CDR2 FVKESK. This CDR3 contains 13 residues. The germline V and J ends were trimmed by 3 bases and 8 bases, with 12 bases remaining between them. DNA for the CDR3: TGTGCCAGCAGCCAGTCAGGGAGTGGTACGCAGTATTTT. As protein: CASSQSGSGTQYF.

The chain is built from TRBV6-5 and TRBJ2-7; D may match TRBD1 or TRBD2 (5 bases each). The CDR3 runs 13 residues. Per the germline V gene, CDR1 is MNHEY and CDR2 is SVGAGI. Deletions cut 8 bases from V and 2 bases from J, with 13 bases between. In DNA, the CDR3 is TGTGCCAGCGGACTGGGGACCCCCTACGAGCAGTACTTC. This gives the protein CASGLGTPYEQYF.

CDR3 nucleotides: TGTGCCAGAAGGGACCGACAGGGGTTCAATTCACCCCTCCACTTT. This encodes CARRDRQGFNSPLHF. This chain joins TRBV5-3 and TRBJ1-6; 8 bases fit TRBD1. TRBV5-3 carries the ORF label, with uncertain function. The CDR3 has 15 amino acids. J lost 7 bases, V lost 5 bases, and 8 bases had no gene match.

V gene TRBV7-2 combines with J gene TRBJ2-5, with D perhaps matching TRBD2 (6 bases). Looked up from germline, CDR1 is SGHTA and CDR2 is FQGNSA. The V gene lost 0 bases and the J gene lost 0 bases, with 8 bases spanning the gap. The CDR3 sequence is 15 residues long. CDR3 DNA sequence: TGTGCCAGCAGCTTAGCCGGCGGGAACCAAGAGACCCAGTACTTC. Its protein is CASSLAGGNQETQYF.

The chain has TRBV9 and TRBJ1-5, with D unresolved. Looked up from germline, CDR1 is SGDLS and CDR2 is YYNGEE. V lost 2 bases to trimming and J lost 2 bases, with 8 bases between them. The CDR3 is 14 residues long. Here the CDR3 DNA reads TGTGCCAGCAGCGTCTCCGGGGGCAATCAGCCCCAGCATTTT. Its translation is CASSVSGGNQPQHF.

The rearrangement links TRBV27 to TRBJ1-2; D gene unclear. The CDR3 sequence is 13 residues long. The germline V gene encodes CDR1 MNHEY and CDR2 SMNVEV (reference sequence). The V end lost 6 bases, the J end lost 2 bases, and 10 bases lay between the germline ends. The DNA for the CDR3 is TGTGCCAGCAGCCCCGCGGAAAACTATGGCTACACCTTC. Translation gives CASSPAENYGYTF.

This clone was counted between two and nine times. The genes are TRBV5-1 and TRBJ1-3; TRBD1 aligns across 7 bases. The germline V gene has CDR1 SGHRS and CDR2 YFSETQ. The CDR3 has 16 residues. The V segment lost 1 base and the J segment 2 bases; nucleotides outside the gene matches: 6. The DNA of the CDR3 is TGCGCCAGCAGCTTGTCGGTGCAGGGGGCTGGAAACACCATATATTTT. Translation: CASSLSVQGAGNTIYF. The variable domain in full, with the rest retrieved from reference TRBV5-1 and TRBJ1-3, is KAGVTQTPRYLIKTRGQQVTLSCSPISGHRSVSWYQQTPGQGLQFLFEYFSETQRNKGNFPGRFSGRQFSNSRSEMNVSTLELGDSALYLCASSLSVQGAGNTIYFGEGSWLTVV.

The CDR3 sequence: CASSPGRLSVGFF. The CDR3 bases are TGTGCCAGCAGCCCGGGACGCCTCTCCGTGGGTTTCTTC. The chain uses TRBV5-8 and TRBJ2-1; D could derive from TRBD1 or TRBD2 (5 bases each). The germline V gene encodes CDR1 SGHTS and CDR2 YDEGEE. V lost 4 bases and J lost 16, with 21 bases in between. The CDR3 is made up of 13 amino acids.

The rearrangement links TRBV7-9 to TRBJ2-3, with TRBD2 matching over 7 bases. Germline V gene sequence: CDR1 SEHNR, CDR2 FQNEAQ (reference sequence). V shed 5 bases and J 5 bases; nucleotides not matched to a gene: 4. The CDR3 runs 13 residues. The CDR3 DNA is TGTGCCAGCAGCCCAGGACTAGAAGATACGCAGTATTTT. It translates to CASSPGLEDTQYF.

The chain has TRBV6-1 and TRBJ2-3; no firm D call. From germline, CDR1 is MNHNS and CDR2 SASEGT. The CDR3 length is 16 residues. Trimming stripped 2 bases from V and 4 bases from J, with 16 bases between. In DNA form, the CDR3 reads TGTGCCAGCAGTGAAAGACCGGATTATTCCCCAGATACGCAGTATTTT. Protein product: CASSERPDYSPDTQYF.

The chain recombines TRBV11-2 with TRBJ2-3; D unclear. Looked up from germline, CDR1 is SGHAT and CDR2 is FQNNGV. V lost 5 bases and J 4 bases, leaving 10 bases between the germline ends. The CDR3 extends over 13 amino acids. The CDR3 coding sequence is TGTGCCAGCAGCCCCCCTGAGGCAGATACGCAGTATTTT. It specifies CASSPPEADTQYF.

The CDR3 DNA is TGTGCCAGCACCCTGTCAACCGCCTACAATGAGCAGTTCTTC. Translated: CASTLSTAYNEQFF. The chain employs TRBV2 and TRBJ2-1; D gene uncertain. CDR1 is SNHLY and CDR2 is FYNNEI in the germline V gene. V shed 7 bases and J shed 2 bases, with 12 bases lying between them. This CDR3 region has 14 residues.

This chain uses TRBV28 with TRBJ2-5, with D unclear. Per the germline V gene, CDR1 is MDHEN and CDR2 is SYDVKM. CDR3 length: 13 residues. The germline V and J ends were trimmed by 5 bases and 1 base, with 8 bases remaining between them. The DNA of the CDR3 is TGTGCCAGCAGTGAAAGACTCCAAGAGACCCAGTACTTC. Its translation: CASSERLQETQYF.

The V call is TRBV11-2, the J call TRBJ2-7, with 8 bases lining up with TRBD1. From germline, CDR1 is SGHAT and CDR2 FQNNGV. The V and J ends lost 5 bases and 2 bases, in that order; junction bases with no gene match: 5. CDR3 length: 14 amino acids. The CDR3 loop reads CASSRTGNPYEQYF. In nucleotides, the CDR3 is TGTGCCAGCAGCCGGACAGGGAACCCCTACGAGCAGTACTTC.